Given below is one TCR beta chain in context. The data were taken from a study of blood T cell repertoires in COVID-19. The wider study: Acute and convalescent COVID-19 specimens originated in the United States, Italy and Spain. PBMCs, B-cell-depleted T cells, or T cells provided the cDNA or gDNA that made up the material.

Germline CDR1 reads MDHEN; CDR2 reads SYDVKM. The length of the CDR3 is 12 residues. V was trimmed by 6 bases and J by 4 bases, leaving 9 bases between them. Recruited during active infection, patients (from Seattle) were subsequently followed longitudinally. Per the study methods: By means of reference gene primer amplification, nucleated cell counts were estimated. Profiled with immunoSEQ multiplex PCR; TCRdb holds only in-frame clones, not every one. That table furnishes V, J and clone size, whereas the DNA furnished D and trimming. This table holds around 400,000 clones, 70% to 90% found once. This receptor was identified in a woman between 25 and 40 years old with COVID-19, enrolled during active disease. Source material: peripheral blood. This chain links TRBV28 with TRBJ1-2; maybe TRBD1 (5 bases). CDR3 sequence (DNA): TGTGCCAGCAGCCCGACAGTCTATGGCTACACCTTC. It yields the protein CASSPTVYGYTF.